This T cell receptor beta chain emerged from a study of T cells in Graves' hyperthyroidism and ophthalmopathy. Findings of the study overall: Ophthalmopathy, which appeared later, was predicted by the model a median around 6.9 months before onset.

RNA transcripts served as the template for amplifying TCR beta CDR3 regions. First-round RT-PCR with HTBI primers amplified the TCR CDR3 region. TCRdb passed the multiplex PCR reads through MiXCR, listing each CDR3 protein once. Found here are a few hundred thousand distinct CDR3 sequences, approximately 13% of them singletons; the top ten hold approximately 35%. It was uncontrolled infection, other autoimmune disease, pregnancy or lactation that excluded patients. The study based diagnoses on clinical symptoms, serum thyroxine and TRAb, thyroid ultrasound and orbital computed tomography. Germline V gene lookup returns CDR1 MDHEN and CDR2 SYDVKM. The CDR3 has 15 residues. The V end was cut by 5 bases, the J end by 4 bases, with 17 bases between. This clonotype was seen only a few times. Its antigen is unidentified.

The receptor was derived from a woman in her 40s with Graves' ophthalmopathy. V and J are TRBV28 and TRBJ1-2, with D possibly TRBD1 on 5 matching bases. What was sequenced was blood. CDR3 bases: TGTGCCAGCAGTCCTGCCTCCGGGACCTTCTATGGCTACACCTTC. Its protein is CASSPASGTFYGYTF.